This TCR beta chain appears in the sequencing data of a study of T cells in Graves' hyperthyroidism and ophthalmopathy. For the study at large: Initial diagnosis, before any treatment, was when peripheral blood was collected.

This clonotype has a count of ten or more. The study excluded patients with uncontrolled infection, other autoimmune disease, pregnancy or lactation. Germline lookup yields CDR1 MDHEN and CDR2 SYDVKM. This CDR3 contains 15 residues. Trimming stripped 6 bases from V and 6 bases from J, with 18 bases between. RNA transcripts gave rise to amplified TCR beta CDR3 regions. Primed by the HTBI set, a first-round RT-PCR was run on the TCR CDR3. TCRdb re-called the multiplex PCR reads through MiXCR, storing one row per CDR3 protein. This sample yields fewer than 750,000 distinct CDR3 sequences, of which more than 14% are seen a single time; around 12% belongs to the top ten.

Material: blood. This TCR was sampled from a woman between 50 and 59 years old with Graves' ophthalmopathy. The chain combines TRBV28 with TRBJ2-1; weak D call: TRBD2 (6 bases). The CDR3, as DNA: TGTGCCAGCAGGAAGGACTACCGAAACGTCAATGAGCAGTTCTTC. Residues: CASRKDYRNVNEQFF.